This TCR beta chain was observed in a study of cytomegalovirus exposure and HLA in healthy donors. About the research overall: A prior study identified 110 million or so unique TCR beta sequences from about 179 million T cells.

Germline values: CDR1 ENHRY, CDR2 SYGVKD. The J segment lost 1 base and the V segment lost 4 bases, leaving 4 bases of the junction unmatched. The CDR3 has 15 amino acids. In the PCR, 60 Vbeta and 13 Jbeta primers were used. Clones were sequenced by immunoSEQ multiplex PCR, and TCRdb holds only the in-frame ones, with some missing. This repertoire includes 40,000 to 50,000 clones. This chain links TRBV10-3 with TRBJ2-3, with TRBD2 matching over 8 bases. This clonotype was sampled from a woman aged 40-49 years in good health and CMV-seronegative. Sequenced input: PBMCs. CDR3 loop: CAISGGAGGTDTQYF. In DNA, the CDR3 is TGTGCCATCAGTGGAGGAGCGGGGGGCACAGATACGCAGTATTTT.